These 18 T cell receptor beta chains share one sample of origin, sequenced in a study of blood T cells in healthy people across ages. Combining a sample-barcoded 5' primer with a J-beta primer mix, a second PCR ran for about 7 to 12 cycles. TCRdb reanalysed the 5' RACE reads using MiXCR and keeps one entry per CDR3 protein. The sample has 650,000 to 950,000 distinct CDR3 sequences; about 42% are singletons. The sequenced material came from blood. These receptors were obtained from a man between 60 and 75 years old in good health.

This clonotype was observed a handful of times. J is TRBJ2-5 and V is TRBV7-9; TRBD2 matches 7 bases. The CDR3 runs to 16 residues. The germline V gene has CDR1 SEHNR and CDR2 FQNEAQ (reference sequence). After removal of 3 bases from V and 1 base from J, the junction contained 8 bases not matched to a gene. The CDR3: CASSFWGAGIQETQYF. DNA for the CDR3: TGTGCCAGCAGCTTCTGGGGAGCGGGGATCCAAGAGACCCAGTACTTC.

This sequence joins TRBV20-1 and TRBJ2-4; D is perhaps TRBD2 (5 bases). The last part of the DNA fits TRBJ2-7 better; the J call may be wrong. CDR3 size: 14 residues. Germline V gene sequence: CDR1 DFQATT, CDR2 SNEGSKA (reference sequence). CDR3 sequence reads: CSARDRGGLYEQYF. The CDR3, as DNA: TGCAGTGCTAGAGATCGCGGCGGGCTCTACGAGCAGTACTTC.

As to this clonotype: One end of the junction does not line up with germline, which may come from a read error. The chain recombines TRBV29-1 with TRBJ2-1, with a possible D match to TRBD1 (5 bases). The CDR3 runs 13 residues. Germline V gene data show CDR1 as SQVTM and CDR2 as ANQGSEA. The CDR3 sequence: CIVPPQGYNEQFF. CDR3 DNA: TGCATCGTTCCTCCCCAGGGTTACAATGAGCAGTTCTTC.

This clonotype was seen just once. This sequence joins TRBV12-3 or TRBV12-4 and TRBJ1-5; 9 bases fit TRBD1. V dropped 6 bases and J dropped 4; count of bases not matched to a gene: 7. The CDR3 is made up of 15 amino acids. CDR3 protein: CASSPGTGWNQPQHF. For the CDR3, the DNA is TGTGCCAGCAGCCCCGGGACAGGGTGGAATCAGCCCCAGCATTTT.

To note about this clonotype: A junction boundary mismatches the germline segment, possibly from a read error. The chain couples TRBV7-2 to TRBJ2-3, with TRBD2 matching 10 bases. The CDR3 has 20 amino acids. Germline lookup yields CDR1 SGHTA and CDR2 FQGNSA. The CDR3 here is CASSLGGSGGPDLFTGTQYF. In DNA form, the CDR3 reads TGTGCCAGCAGCTTAGGTGGTAGCGGGGGGCCTGACTTGTTCACAGGTACGCAGTATTTT.

The V and J genes are TRBV6-1 and TRBJ1-2; D is unresolved. The CDR3 loop spans 13 amino acids. Trimming took 6 bases from V and 1 from J, leaving 9 bases between them. Germline lookup yields CDR1 MNHNS and CDR2 SASEGT. The CDR3 loop is CASRIQINYGYTF. Here the CDR3 DNA reads TGTGCCAGCAGGATACAAATTAACTATGGCTACACCTTC.

The chain couples TRBV12-3 or TRBV12-4 to TRBJ1-5, with 7 positions matching TRBD1. The CDR3 length is 13 residues. V trimming: 5 bases; J trimming: 10 bases; junction bases outside the gene matches: 8. The DNA of the CDR3 is TGTGCCAGCAGTACGAACCACAGGGGTCCCCAGCATTTT. Translation: CASSTNHRGPQHF.

The genes are TRBV5-1 and TRBJ2-4, with a possible D match to TRBD1 (7 bases). The CDR3 contains 13 residues. Germline V lookup: CDR1 SGHRS, CDR2 YFSETQ. Trimming removed 4 bases from V and 6 bases from J, with 11 bases in between. Here the CDR3 reads CASSTQGGNIQYF. CDR3 nucleotide sequence: TGCGCCAGCAGCACCCAGGGGGGAAACATTCAGTACTTC.

V is TRBV4-3 and J is TRBJ2-1, with 10 bases lining up with TRBD2. Germline V gene sequence: CDR1 LGHNA, CDR2 YSLEER. Losses at the gene ends were 1 base for V and 3 bases for J; bases not matched to a gene: 9. The CDR3 length is 18 residues. CDR3 nucleotide sequence: TGCGCCAGCAGCCAAGGGCCCCAAATAGCGGGGGGCTACAATGAGCAGTTCTTC. This codes for CASSQGPQIAGGYNEQFF.

A few counts support this clonotype. V usage is TRBV20-1 and J usage is TRBJ1-5; 8 positions match TRBD1. Per the germline V gene, CDR1 is DFQATT and CDR2 is SNEGSKA (reference sequence). The CDR3 runs to 19 residues. CDR3 bases: TGCTACCTGGTAAGAGGAGGGACAGGATGGGAGGAAAGCAATCAGCCCCAGCATTTT. Translation gives CYLVRGGTGWEESNQPQHF.

The chain has TRBV27 and TRBJ2-1; TRBD2 matches at 7 bases. Germline lookup yields CDR1 MNHEY and CDR2 SMNVEV (reference sequence). J lost 3 bases, V lost 5 bases, and 1 base had no gene match. This CDR3 spans 13 amino acids. This CDR3 is CASSAGVYNEQFF. The CDR3 region has the DNA TGTGCCAGCAGTGCGGGGGTCTACAATGAGCAGTTCTTC.

The chain recombines TRBV4-3 with TRBJ1-2; D is possibly TRBD1 (5 bases). The CDR3 spans 16 residues. Trimming took 0 bases from V and 7 from J, leaving 18 bases between them. From germline, CDR1 is LGHNA and CDR2 YSLEER. The CDR3 coding sequence is TGCGCCAGCAGCCAAGAGCCAGGGACCCCTAGAGCTGGCTACACCTTC. This encodes CASSQEPGTPRAGYTF.

This clonotype was observed a few times. The chain carries TRBV15 and TRBJ1-4; D possibly corresponds to TRBD1 (5 bases). Looked up from germline, CDR1 is LNHNV and CDR2 is YYDKDF (reference sequence). Trimming shortened V by 0 bases and J by 7 bases, and 12 bases separated the two germline ends. The CDR3 length is 15 residues. CDR3 sequence reads: CATSRDGREAEKLFF. The CDR3 DNA sequence: TGTGCCACCAGCAGAGATGGCAGGGAGGCTGAAAAACTGTTTTTT.

The genes are TRBV4-3 and TRBJ2-1, with TRBD1 matching over 12 bases. Germline values: CDR1 LGHNA, CDR2 YSLEER. The CDR3 covers 16 residues. J lost 8 bases, V lost 2 bases, and 7 bases had no gene match. This CDR3 reads CASSQRVGQGADEQFF. CDR3 in DNA: TGCGCCAGCAGCCAACGGGTGGGACAGGGGGCCGATGAGCAGTTCTTC.

This clonotype was seen just once. Written as DNA, the CDR3 is TGCGCCAGCAGCGTCGACAGCTATAGCAATCAGCCCCAGCATTTT. As protein: CASSVDSYSNQPQHF. The chain is built from TRBV5-1 and TRBJ1-5; a weak D match, TRBD1 (5 bases). Trimming took 4 bases from V and 0 from J, leaving 11 bases between them. The CDR3 covers 15 residues. Germline loops: CDR1 SGHRS, CDR2 YFSETQ.

This clonotype was seen a handful of times. The J gene is TRBJ2-1, the V gene TRBV5-1, with 7 bases fitting TRBD2. Germline V gene sequence: CDR1 SGHRS, CDR2 YFSETQ. This CDR3 has 15 residues. V shed 2 bases and J 6 bases; nucleotides not matched to a gene: 8. CDR3 nucleotide sequence: TGCGCCAGCAGCTTCAGGAGCGGGGAGGGCAATGAGCAGTTCTTC. This gives the protein CASSFRSGEGNEQFF.

Ten or more counts support this clonotype. This sequence joins TRBV4-3 and TRBJ2-3; 8 positions agree with TRBD2. The CDR3 contains 16 residues. The germline V gene encodes CDR1 LGHNA and CDR2 YSLEER. V lost 0 bases and J lost 2; bases outside the gene matches: 4. Here the CDR3 reads CASSQDSSGYTDTQYF. The CDR3 nucleotides are TGCGCCAGCAGCCAAGATTCTAGCGGGTACACAGATACGCAGTATTTT.

This clonotype was recorded at least ten times. V gene TRBV10-3 combines with J gene TRBJ2-7; TRBD2 is a possible D gene (5 bases). This CDR3 spans 13 amino acids. Trimming cost V 4 bases and J 2 bases, with 9 bases left between them. Germline V gives CDR1 ENHRY, CDR2 SYGVKD. CDR3 sequence (DNA): TGTGCCATCAGTGCCCCAGCGGCCTACGAGCAGTACTTC. This codes for CAISAPAAYEQYF.